These 23 T cell receptor beta chains were sequenced from one sample in a study of glioma-infiltrating T cells. Amplification of TCR alpha and beta CDR3 regions from RNA used iRepertoire nested multiplex PCR. TCRdb recomputed calls from the multiplex PCR reads with MiXCR, one row per CDR3 protein. The sample lists approximately 140,000 distinct CDR3 sequences, under 30% occurring once. The sample comprised glioma tissue, nonneoplastic brain tissue, or PBMCs (not recorded which). The receptors originated from a human donor with low-grade glioma or glioblastoma, undergoing nonglioma brain surgery, or in good health (not recorded which).

V usage is TRBV20-1 and J usage is TRBJ2-3; D is possibly TRBD2 (5 bases). V shed 2 bases and J shed 0 bases, with 9 bases lying between them. Germline V lookup: CDR1 DFQATT, CDR2 SNEGSKA (reference sequence). There are 14 residues in the CDR3. This CDR3 reads CSARTSMSTDTQYF. Written as DNA, the CDR3 is TGCAGTGCTAGAACTAGTATGAGCACAGATACGCAGTATTTT.

This clonotype was picked up many times. The J gene is TRBJ1-5, the V gene TRBV6-1; 8 nucleotides align to TRBD1. Looked up from germline, CDR1 is MNHNS and CDR2 is SASEGT. The CDR3 runs 14 residues. After removal of 6 bases from V and 2 bases from J, the junction contained 3 bases not matched to a gene. The CDR3 DNA reads as TGTGCCAGCAGGTCGGGACAGGGCAATCAGCCCCAGCATTTT. It specifies CASRSGQGNQPQHF.

On this clonotype: A read error is likely, as this CDR3 ends without the conserved phenylalanine or tryptophan. The chain carries TRBV27 and TRBJ2-3; D may correspond to TRBD1 or TRBD2 (6 bases each). Trimming cost V 10 bases and J 4 bases, with 18 bases left between them. The V gene's germline CDR1 is MNHEY and CDR2 SMNVEV (reference sequence). The CDR3 is 14 amino acids. The chain's CDR3 is CATSPLRGADTQYL. The CDR3 DNA is TGTGCCACCTCGCCCTTAAGGGGGGCAGATACGCAGTATTTA.

This clonotype was seen only once. V and J are TRBV5-1 and TRBJ2-3, with D unclear. Germline V gives CDR1 SGHRS, CDR2 YFSETQ. V was cut by 0 bases and J by 1 base, with 15 bases left in between. This CDR3 contains 17 residues. The CDR3: CASSLGLVFLGTDTQYF. The CDR3 nucleotides are TGCGCCAGCAGCTTGGGCCTTGTGTTTTTGGGCACAGATACGCAGTATTTT.

To note about this clonotype: The junction differs from germline at one of its ends, possibly a read error. V usage is TRBV6-5 and J usage is TRBJ1-1, with D maybe TRBD1 (5 bases). This CDR3 comprises 12 residues. CDR1 is MNHEY and CDR2 is SVGAGI in the germline V gene. Here the CDR3 reads CASSDSGGEALF. The CDR3 DNA reads TGTGCCAGCAGTGACTCTGGGGGTGAAGCTCTCTTT.

This clonotype was seen repeatedly, ten times or more. The chain has TRBV3-1 and TRBJ1-1; D is ambiguous. The germline V gene encodes CDR1 LGHDT and CDR2 YNNKEL (reference sequence). This CDR3 spans 14 amino acids. The V end was cut by 0 bases, the J end by 3 bases, with 8 bases between. CDR3 loop: CASSQEGMHTEAFF. CDR3 sequence (DNA): TGTGCCAGCAGCCAAGAAGGGATGCACACTGAAGCTTTCTTT.

This chain joins TRBV5-6 and TRBJ1-1; D remains unclear. The germline gives CDR1 SGHDT, CDR2 YYEEEE. V was trimmed by 2 bases and J by 4 bases, leaving 12 bases between them. This CDR3 is 14 amino acids long. DNA of the CDR3: TGTGCCAGCAGCTTATCGCTTAGGGCCACTGAAGCTTTCTTT. Protein product: CASSLSLRATEAFF.

This clonotype occurred a few times. The J gene is TRBJ2-3, the V gene TRBV18, with D perhaps TRBD1 (6 bases). CDR1 KGHSH and CDR2 LQKENI come from the germline V gene. Trimming removed 1 base at V and 3 bases at J, with 8 bases between. CDR3 length equals 14 residues. The CDR3 sequence is CASSPRGRTDTQYF. DNA for the CDR3: TGTGCCAGCTCACCACGGGGGCGAACAGATACGCAGTATTTT.

This clonotype was recorded at least ten times. The genes are TRBV4-1 and TRBJ2-5, with 11 positions matching TRBD1. This CDR3 comprises 16 residues. V was pared by 1 base and J by 2 bases, with 3 bases of the junction left unmatched. Germline CDR1 reads MGHRA; CDR2 reads YSYEKL. The CDR3: CASSQAGDRGQETQYF. The CDR3 region has the DNA TGCGCCAGCAGCCAAGCTGGGGACAGGGGGCAAGAGACCCAGTACTTC.

This clonotype was seen repeatedly, ten times or more. V usage is TRBV6-1 and J usage is TRBJ2-7; D gene uncertain. Per the germline V gene, CDR1 is MNHNS and CDR2 is SASEGT. Trimming left V 3 bases short and J 2 bases short, with 8 bases between. This CDR3 has 13 residues. The CDR3 sequence: CASSDTPTYEQYV. CDR3 sequence (DNA): TGTGCCAGCAGTGATACACCGACCTACGAGCAGTACGTC.

This clonotype was detected many times. This chain links TRBV4-1 with TRBJ1-2, with D perhaps matching TRBD1 (6 bases). V was cut by 2 bases and J by 4 bases, with 17 bases left in between. Germline-derived CDR1 and CDR2 are MGHRA and YSYEKL. The CDR3 is 16 amino acids. CDR3 in amino acids: CASSQPRRGHGYGYTF. The CDR3 region has the DNA TGCGCCAGCAGCCAACCCCGGCGGGGGCATGGCTATGGCTACACCTTC.

This clonotype was seen at least ten times. The gene calls are TRBV20-1 and TRBJ2-1, with 16 positions matching TRBD2. Germline CDR1 is DFQATT and CDR2 is SNEGSKA (reference sequence). The CDR3 extends over 15 amino acids. V gave up 0 bases and J gave up 9 bases; unmatched junction bases: 2. CDR3 sequence: CSARDGTSGGAEQFF. Here the CDR3 DNA reads TGCAGTGCTAGAGATGGGACTAGCGGGGGGGCTGAGCAGTTCTTC.

This sequence joins TRBV7-9 and TRBJ2-3; 9 bases line up with TRBD2. After removal of 5 bases from V and 5 bases from J, the junction contained 11 bases not matched to a gene. CDR1 and CDR2 from the germline V gene are SEHNR and FQNEAQ (reference sequence). This CDR3 has 16 amino acids. The CDR3 loop is CASSPLGGGGEDTQYF. CDR3 in DNA: TGTGCCAGCAGCCCGCTGGGCGGCGGGGGGGAAGATACGCAGTATTTT.

The count of this clonotype is one. One junction end disagrees with the germline gene, perhaps due to a read error. J is TRBJ2-4 and V is TRBV10-3; 8 positions match TRBD2. The germline V gene encodes CDR1 ENHRY and CDR2 SYGVKD. This CDR3 contains 13 residues. CDR3 sequence reads: CAVSPAGENIQYF. CDR3 DNA sequence: TGTGCCGTCAGTCCAGCGGGGGAAAACATTCAGTACTTC.

This clonotype is a singleton in its sample. The chain links TRBV7-9 to TRBJ2-5, with D unresolved. Germline CDR1 and CDR2: SEHNR and FQNEAQ (reference sequence). This CDR3 spans 15 amino acids. Trimming stripped 1 base from V and 5 bases from J, with 14 bases between. The CDR3 protein is CASSLEGRLPETQYF. The DNA of the CDR3 is TGTGCCAGCAGCTTAGAGGGCCGACTCCCGGAGACCCAGTACTTC.

This clonotype showed up just once. Its ends do not fully match the called genes, so a read error is possible. The CDR3 DNA is TGTGCCAGCAGCCCCGGACTAGCGGACACAGATACGCAGTCTTTT. This gives the protein CASSPGLADTDTQSF. The rearrangement joins TRBV7-2 to TRBJ2-3; 10 positions agree with TRBD2. The germline V gene encodes CDR1 SGHTA and CDR2 FQGNSA. This CDR3 has 15 amino acids. The variable domain in full, completed from reference TRBV7-2 and TRBJ2-3, reads GAGVSQSPSNKVTEKGKDVELRCDPISGHTALYWYRQSLGQGLEFLIYFQGNSAPDKSGLPSDRFSAERTGGSVSTLTIQRTQQEDSAVYLCASSPGLADTDTQSFGPGTRLTVL.

This clonotype was counted at least ten times. This sequence joins TRBV7-8 and TRBJ2-1, with TRBD2 matching over 10 bases. The ends lost 6 bases at V and 4 bases at J; junction bases unmatched: 9. The CDR3 is 16 residues long. CDR1 and CDR2 (germline): SGHVS, FQNEAQ. Written as DNA, the CDR3 is TGTGCCAGCAGAGCTCCCAGCGGGGGGGCGTACAATGAGCAGTTCTTC. Its translation: CASRAPSGGAYNEQFF.

This clonotype turned up a few times. The V and J genes are TRBV4-2 and TRBJ1-5, with 7 bases lining up with TRBD1. The CDR3 is 17 residues long. V gave up 2 bases and J gave up 0 bases; unmatched junction bases: 7. Germline CDR1 reads LGHNA; CDR2 reads YNFKEQ. The chain's CDR3 is CASSQKAGQLSNQPQHF. CDR3 DNA sequence: TGTGCCAGCAGCCAAAAGGCGGGACAGCTTAGCAATCAGCCCCAGCATTTT.

This clonotype was counted between two and nine times. DNA of the CDR3: TGTGCCATCAGTGAGTCGGGGACTAGTATGGGTACGCAGTATTTT. Protein product: CAISESGTSMGTQYF. The rearrangement joins TRBV10-3 to TRBJ2-3, with TRBD2 matching over 8 bases. Germline V gene data show CDR1 as ENHRY and CDR2 as SYGVKD. The CDR3 has 15 residues. The V segment lost 0 bases and the J segment 8 bases; nucleotides outside the gene matches: 7.

In this sample, this clonotype turned up a few times. The gene calls are TRBV7-9 and TRBJ2-5; perhaps TRBD2 as D (5 bases). The germline V gene has CDR1 SEHNR and CDR2 FQNEAQ (reference sequence). The CDR3 is 16 amino acids. Trimming took 0 bases from V and 2 from J, leaving 13 bases between them. The CDR3 loop is CASSLASSRYQETQYF. CDR3 DNA sequence: TGTGCCAGCAGCTTAGCGTCTAGCAGGTATCAAGAGACCCAGTACTTC.

Many counts were recorded for this clonotype. The chain has TRBV6-1 and TRBJ1-5; maybe TRBD1 (6 bases). Looked up from germline, CDR1 is MNHNS and CDR2 is SASEGT. Trimming took off 8 bases at V and 5 bases at J, with 19 bases between the two ends. The CDR3 totals 15 residues. This CDR3 is CASAQEGGGHQPQHF. CDR3 DNA sequence: TGTGCCAGCGCTCAAGAGGGGGGGGGTCATCAGCCCCAGCATTTT.

This clonotype was picked up a small number of times. The gene calls are TRBV28 and TRBJ1-2, with TRBD1 as a possible D gene (6 bases). The CDR3 is made up of 15 amino acids. Germline CDR1 MDHEN, CDR2 SYDVKM. V gave up 3 bases and J gave up 3 bases, with 14 bases separating them. The CDR3, as DNA: TGTGCCAGCAGTTTGCCCCGACAGGTCTACTATGGCTACACCTTC. It translates to CASSLPRQVYYGYTF.

For this clonotype: A much larger clone differs from this one at a single base, so this may be a read error. The chain combines TRBV7-2 with TRBJ2-3; weak D call: TRBD1 (6 bases). CDR1 is SGHTA, CDR2 FQGNSA, per germline. This CDR3 spans 15 amino acids. Trimming shortened V by 6 bases and J by 5 bases, and 18 bases separated the two germline ends. The chain's CDR3 is CASSKAWGPRDTQYF. The CDR3 DNA is TGTGCCAGCAGTAAAGCGTGGGGGCCTAGAGATACGCAGTATTTT.